This is a list of T cell receptor beta chains from one sample in a study of T-cell memory formation after mild COVID-19. Each CDR3 protein is one row after TCRdb ran MiXCR on the 5' RACE reads. Among 100,000 to 130,000 distinct CDR3 sequences listed, around 17% were seen once. Sequenced material: PBMCs or a T cell subset sorted from them (not recorded which). The source is a man aged 18 to 35 who had mild COVID-19 (a few samples of this study predate the infection). Cell type and time point are not known. Both conserved end residues are part of each CDR3. The D gene is left open where the match is weak. A clone size is listed for some rows: how often the clone was seen (once, few, many), or a class if it is expanded.

J gene | V gene | D gene | clone size | CDR3 protein | CDR3 DNA
TRBJ2-1 | TRBV20-1 | TRBD2 | - | CSASGGGLWDYNEQFF | TGCAGTGCTAGTGGCGGGGGTTTATGGGACTACAATGAGCAGTTCTTC
TRBJ1-1 | TRBV11-2 | - | - | CASSLGLINTEAFF | TGTGCCAGCAGCTTAGGCCTGATCAACACTGAAGCTTTCTTT
TRBJ2-3 | TRBV7-9 | - | few | CASSLAERRTDTQYF | TGTGCCAGCAGCTTAGCTGAGCGGCGCACAGATACGCAGTATTTT
TRBJ1-2 | TRBV7-9 | - | few | CASGTEGYTF | TGTGCCAGCGGAACGGAGGGCTACACCTTC
TRBJ2-7 | TRBV6-5 | TRBD1 | few | CASRHPGQGFYEQYF | TGTGCCAGCAGACATCCGGGACAGGGGTTCTACGAGCAGTACTTC
TRBJ2-5 | TRBV20-1 | TRBD1 | few | CSAEPTGALETQYF | TGCAGTGCAGAACCGACAGGGGCGTTGGAGACCCAGTACTTC
TRBJ2-3 | TRBV5-1 | - | - | CASSLSTNDGTDTQYF | TGCGCCAGCAGCTTGAGTACTAACGACGGCACAGATACGCAGTATTTT
TRBJ1-4 | TRBV7-2 | TRBD1 | - | CASSLQGDDEKLFF | TGTGCCAGCAGCCTACAGGGGGATGATGAAAAACTGTTTTTT
TRBJ2-4 | TRBV5-1 | TRBD1 | - | CASSRQGSNIQYF | TGCGCCAGCAGCCGACAGGGATCAAACATTCAGTACTTC
TRBJ2-6 | TRBV18 | - | - | CASSPAEAGSGANVLTF | TGTGCCAGCTCCCCGGCTGAAGCAGGGTCTGGGGCCAACGTCCTGACTTTC
TRBJ2-3 | TRBV5-5 | TRBD2 | - | CASSRGLAASTDTQYF | TGTGCCAGCAGCCGCGGCCTAGCGGCGTCCACAGATACGCAGTATTTT
TRBJ1-5 | TRBV21-1 | - | - | CASSTRSYNQPQHF | TGTGCCAGCAGCACCCGGAGTTACAATCAGCCCCAGCATTTT
TRBJ1-5 | TRBV6-5 | - | - | CASGLGGGNQPQHF | TGTGCCAGCGGGCTAGGAGGGGGTAATCAGCCCCAGCATTTT
TRBJ1-5 | TRBV7-9 | - | - | CASSQQEDKASQHF | TGTGCCAGCAGCCAACAAGAAGACAAGGCGTCCCAGCATTTT
TRBJ2-3 | TRBV5-1 | - | many | CASRTGVRGDTQYF | TGCGCCAGCAGGACAGGCGTCCGGGGAGATACGCAGTATTTT
TRBJ1-3 | TRBV12-3/TRBV12-4 | - | few | CASGLPSGSGNTIYF | TGTGCCAGCGGCCTTCCCTCAGGCTCTGGAAACACCATATATTTT
TRBJ2-1 | TRBV7-2 | - | - | CASSLGRGQLDEQFF | TGTGCCAGCAGCTTAGGTCGGGGACAACTCGATGAGCAGTTCTTC
TRBJ1-5 | TRBV6-1 | TRBD1 | few | CAAQPGGYNQPQHF | TGTGCCGCCCAGCCAGGGGGCTACAATCAGCCCCAGCATTTT
TRBJ2-5 | TRBV7-2 | - | - | CASSFYGGQETQCF | TGTGCCAGCAGCTTTTACGGGGGGCAAGAGACCCAGTGCTTC
TRBJ2-5 | TRBV4-1 | TRBD2 | - | CASSQRLAGDQETQYF | TGCGCCAGCAGCCAAAGACTAGCGGGGGATCAAGAGACCCAGTACTTC
TRBJ1-5 | TRBV20-1 | - | - | CSAEWGGFAGDQPQHF | TGCAGTGCAGAGTGGGGCGGGTTCGCGGGTGATCAGCCCCAGCATTTT
TRBJ2-2 | TRBV7-2 | TRBD2 | many | CASSLEALRGLAVHGELFF | TGTGCCAGCAGCTTAGAAGCCCTTCGTGGACTAGCGGTTCACGGGGAGCTGTTTTTT